Listed here are 4 T cell receptor beta chains from one sample, sequenced in a study of blood T cell repertoires in COVID-19. The data were produced by immunoSEQ multiplex PCR, yet TCRdb's version contains in-frame clones alone and is incomplete. This table has about 150,000 clones, approximately 90% appearing once. The sample comprised peripheral blood. The receptors come from a man aged 55 to 70 with active or convalescent COVID-19.

This clone has more than one count but fewer than ten. V usage is TRBV27 and J usage is TRBJ2-1; TRBD1 agrees at 9 bases. The CDR3 is 15 amino acids. Germline-derived CDR1 and CDR2 are MNHEY and SMNVEV (reference sequence). Trimming cost V 2 bases and J 3 bases; bases outside gene matches: 2. The CDR3 bases are TGTGCCAGCAGTTTAGGGACAGGGTACTACAATGAGCAGTTCTTC. It encodes CASSLGTGYYNEQFF.

This clone was seen a handful of times. The genes are TRBV4-3 and TRBJ1-4; a weak D match, TRBD1 (5 bases). This CDR3 has 16 residues. The germline V gene encodes CDR1 LGHNA and CDR2 YSLEER. V dropped 0 bases and J dropped 8 bases, with 16 bases sitting between them. The CDR3 spells CASSQETRGAREKLFF. Here the CDR3 DNA reads TGCGCCAGCAGCCAAGAAACGCGGGGCGCGAGGGAAAAACTGTTTTTT.

The J gene is TRBJ2-7, the V gene TRBV28; 7 positions match TRBD1. Germline V gene sequence: CDR1 MDHEN, CDR2 SYDVKM. The length of the CDR3 is 15 residues. J lost 3 bases, V lost 3 bases, and 8 bases had no gene match. This CDR3 reads CASSFLGTEIYEQYF. DNA of the CDR3: TGTGCCAGCAGTTTCTTAGGGACAGAGATCTACGAGCAGTACTTC.

The chain combines TRBV30 with TRBJ1-1; maybe TRBD1 (6 bases). The CDR3 contains 13 residues. V was shortened by 2 bases and J by 4 bases, with 11 bases between the two germline ends. Germline CDR1 is GTSNPN and CDR2 is SVGIG (reference sequence). CDR3 nucleotide sequence: TGTGCCTGGAGTAGGGGAGGGGGCACTGAAGCTTTCTTT. Translated, it gives CAWSRGGGTEAFF.